This T cell receptor beta chain was observed in a study of vaccination and CD4 T cells after COVID-19. Findings of the study overall: Post-vaccination reactive clonotypes (median around 40) did not differ significantly from post-infection (around 23). Spike mono-reactivity marked 304 of 307 vaccine-specific clones in convalescent patients.

Treatment specified: roughly 11-day PBMC culture with coronavirus spike peptide pools or control peptides (ViraFEST assay). With around 10 ug/ml peptide pools and around 9 IU/ml IL-2, PBMCs were cultured at about 1.9 million per well. Both day 3 and day 7 involved replacing half of the medium with fresh IL-2 medium. V was clipped by 5 bases and J by 1 base, with 9 bases between them. This CDR3 has 14 residues. Per germline, CDR1 MNHEY and CDR2 SMNVEV (reference sequence). Sequencing of DNA taken from cultured CD4+ T cells relied on the Oncomine TCR Beta short-read assay. In TCRdb, the PCR reads were re-called with MiXCR into one record per CDR3 protein. This sample has roughly 18,000 distinct CDR3 sequences, with less than 85% found just once. As concerns this clonotype: Antigen: not known.

This TCR was recovered from a human donor who had recovered from COVID-19. Specimen: CD4+ T cells from blood, cultured in vitro. The V call is TRBV27, the J call TRBJ1-5; perhaps TRBD1 as D (5 bases). CDR3 protein: CASSARDSNQPQHF. DNA for the CDR3: TGTGCCAGCAGTGCCCGGGACAGCAATCAGCCCCAGCATTTT.